This is a list of T cell receptor beta chains from one sample in a study of control samples from healthy donors and cancer patients. The assay was immunoSEQ multiplex PCR, and TCRdb's table has in-frame clones only and misses some. The data show 150,000 to 200,000 clones, 96% seen once. The sample comprised blood. These receptors were obtained from a woman in her twenties or thirties in good health. The CDR3 runs from the conserved cysteine through the conserved F or W. The D gene is left open where the match is weak. Rows may omit the clone size; those that give it use once, few, many or a size class.

TRBJ1-5 . . TRBV9 CASSVEGIRNQPQHF TGTGCCAGCAGCGTAGAGGGGATTCGCAATCAGCCCCAGCATTTT
TRBJ2-1 . . TRBV27 CASSQRTGLYNEQFF TGTGCCAGCAGTCAACGTACGGGACTCTACAATGAGCAGTTCTTC
TRBJ2-7 . . TRBV11-3 CASSLLNEQYF TGTGCCAGCAGCTTATTAAACGAGCAGTACTTC
TRBJ2-1 . TRBD2 TRBV10-3 CAISPGPKGTSSKKGNEQFF TGTGCCATCAGCCCGGGACCTAAAGGGACTAGCTCAAAAAAGGGGAATGAGCAGTTCTTC
TRBJ1-2 . TRBD1 TRBV27 CASSTSPQGARGNYGYTF TGTGCCAGCAGTACGTCCCCACAGGGGGCGAGGGGAAACTATGGCTACACCTTC
TRBJ2-4 . . TRBV11-3 CASSLGAAKNIQYF TGTGCCAGCAGCTTAGGGGCTGCCAAAAACATTCAGTACTTC
TRBJ2-4 . . TRBV11-3 CASSPSTDKNIQYF TGTGCCAGCAGCCCCTCGACAGACAAAAACATTCAGTACTTC
TRBJ1-1 . . TRBV18 CASSPPNGKAFF TGTGCCAGCTCACCACCAAACGGGAAAGCTTTCTTT
TRBJ2-4 . TRBD2 TRBV3-1/TRBV3-2 CASSQRTSGILAKNIQYF TGTGCCAGCAGCCAAAGGACTAGCGGGATTCTAGCCAAAAACATTCAGTACTTC
TRBJ2-3 . TRBD1 TRBV29-1 CSVGQGQVHSTDTQYF TGCAGCGTCGGACAGGGGCAGGTCCATAGCACAGATACGCAGTATTTT
TRBJ1-2 . TRBD1 TRBV11-2 CASSLFTPGQGLSNYGYTF TGTGCCAGCAGCTTATTTACGCCGGGACAGGGACTAAGTAACTATGGCTACACCTTC
TRBJ2-3 once . TRBV9 CASSVGLTSSTDTQYF TGTGCCAGCAGCGTAGGGCTAACCTCTAGCACAGATACGCAGTATTTT
TRBJ1-1 . . TRBV19 CASSIRQMNTEAFF TGTGCCAGTAGTATAAGGCAGATGAACACTGAAGCTTTCTTT
TRBJ2-7 . . TRBV5-4 CASSTSYEQYF TGTGCCAGCAGCACTTCGTACGAGCAGTACTTC
TRBJ2-1 . . TRBV15 CATSRVNEQFF TGTGCCACCAGCAGAGTGAATGAGCAGTTCTTC
TRBJ2-2 . TRBD2 TRBV4-2 CASSPRTSGRTGELFF TGTGCCAGCAGCCCCAGGACTAGCGGGAGGACCGGGGAGCTGTTTTTT
TRBJ1-6 . TRBD1 TRBV5-5 CASSPGQGIFSPLHF TGTGCCAGCAGCCCCGGACAGGGAATATTTTCACCCCTCCACTTT
TRBJ2-3 . . TRBV5-1 CASSSGTSTSTDTQYF TGCGCCAGCAGCTCAGGGACCAGTACTAGCACAGATACGCAGTATTTT
TRBJ1-2 . . TRBV5-1 CASSLGDGVDTF TGCGCCAGCAGCTTGGGGGACGGCGTTGACACCTTC
TRBJ1-5 once . TRBV12-3/TRBV12-4 CANALNLGQPQHF TGTGCCAACGCGCTAAATCTTGGGCAGCCCCAGCATTTT
TRBJ1-2 . TRBD1 TRBV3-1/TRBV3-2 CASSRGQGPGGYTF TGTGCCAGCAGCCGGGGACAGGGGCCTGGGGGCTACACCTTC
TRBJ2-1 . . TRBV4-2 CASSQEAGAREQFF TGTGCCAGCAGCCAAGAGGCGGGGGCCCGGGAGCAGTTCTTC
TRBJ2-7 . TRBD1 TRBV6-2/TRBV6-3 CASSSVDRVREQYF TGTGCCAGCAGTTCCGTCGACAGGGTGCGCGAGCAGTACTTC
TRBJ1-3 . . TRBV21-1 CASSKETGSGNTIYF TGTGCCAGCAGCAAAGAGACGGGCTCTGGAAACACCATATATTTT
TRBJ1-1 . TRBD1 TRBV5-1 CASSLRTGGLNTEAFF TGCGCCAGCAGCTTGAGGACAGGGGGATTGAACACTGAAGCTTTCTTT
TRBJ2-7 . . TRBV4-1 CASSQEGLNRYEQYF TGCGCCAGCAGCCAAGAGGGTCTAAACCGGTACGAGCAGTACTTC
TRBJ2-5 . TRBD1 TRBV5-4 CASSRQGIQETQYF TGTGCCAGCAGCCGACAGGGTATACAAGAGACCCAGTACTTC
TRBJ2-7 . . TRBV27 CASSPSAGPYEQYF TGTGCCAGCAGTCCCTCGGCAGGGCCCTACGAGCAGTACTTC
TRBJ2-3 . . TRBV6-1 CASSEGLNTDTQYF TGTGCCAGCAGTGAAGGACTAAACACAGATACGCAGTATTTT
TRBJ2-5 . . TRBV18 CASSPYQGETQYF TGTGCCAGCTCGCCTTATCAGGGGGAGACCCAGTACTTC
TRBJ1-1 . . TRBV27 CASRPGGNTEAFF TGTGCCAGCAGACCAGGTGGGAACACTGAAGCTTTCTTT
TRBJ2-7 . . TRBV7-2 CASSLVGARDEQYF TGTGCCAGCAGCTTAGTAGGGGCTCGGGACGAGCAGTACTTC
TRBJ2-7 . . TRBV19 CASSGYRDSYEQYF TGTGCCAGTAGTGGATACAGGGACTCCTACGAGCAGTACTTC
TRBJ2-2 once . TRBV29-1 CSSGSWGGLVAGELFF TGCAGCTCAGGCAGCTGGGGCGGGCTAGTGGCCGGGGAGCTGTTTTTT
TRBJ1-5 . . TRBV18 CASSPQRGLNQPQHF TGTGCCAGCTCGCCTCAGCGGGGGTTAAATCAGCCCCAGCATTTT
TRBJ1-2 . . TRBV9 CASSTHSASKYGYTF TGTGCCAGCAGCACCCATTCGGCCAGTAAATATGGCTACACCTTC
TRBJ2-3 . . TRBV11-2 CASSLGSTDTQYF TGTGCCAGCAGCTTAGGCAGCACAGATACGCAGTATTTT
TRBJ1-4 . . TRBV6-6 CASRRDVNEKLFF TGTGCCAGCAGACGGGACGTTAATGAAAAACTGTTTTTT
TRBJ2-1 . . TRBV11-3 CASSLDRLDNEQFF TGTGCCAGCAGCTTAGATAGGCTGGACAATGAGCAGTTCTTC
TRBJ2-1 . TRBD1 TRBV7-8 CASSLRQGGIGEQFF TGTGCCAGCAGCTTACGACAGGGGGGCATTGGTGAGCAGTTCTTC
TRBJ1-4 . . TRBV3-1/TRBV3-2 CASSQRENEKLFF TGTGCCAGCAGCCAACGGGAGAATGAAAAACTGTTTTTT
TRBJ2-7 . . TRBV5-6 CASSFPFSYEQYF TGTGCCAGCAGCTTCCCCTTCTCCTACGAGCAGTACTTC
TRBJ1-6 few . TRBV20-1 CSASMGSPLHF TGCAGTGCTAGCATGGGTTCACCCCTCCACTTT
TRBJ2-3 . . TRBV7-3 CASSLSRESTDTQYF TGTGCCAGCAGCTTAAGTCGAGAGAGCACAGATACGCAGTATTTT
TRBJ1-1 . TRBD1 TRBV19 CASSHRGNTEAFF TGTGCCAGTAGTCACAGGGGGAACACTGAAGCTTTCTTT
TRBJ2-3 . . TRBV30 CAWSITPDTQYF TGTGCCTGGAGTATAACCCCGGATACGCAGTATTTT
TRBJ2-3 . TRBD2 TRBV9 CASSTSGLASTDTQYF TGTGCCAGCAGCACCTCGGGACTAGCGAGCACAGATACGCAGTATTTT
TRBJ2-1 once . TRBV5-1 CASSIQFGVQFF TGCGCCAGCAGCATACAGTTCGGGGTCCAGTTCTTC
TRBJ1-6 . . TRBV2 CASSEGGGGSPLHF TGTGCCAGCAGCGAGGGGGGAGGAGGATCACCCCTCCACTTT
TRBJ1-3 . TRBD1 TRBV28 CASSFLTGFAGNTIYF TGTGCCAGCAGTTTTTTGACAGGGTTTGCTGGAAACACCATATATTTT
TRBJ1-2 . . TRBV27 CASSLYEGSNYGYTF TGTGCCAGCAGTTTATACGAAGGATCTAACTATGGCTACACCTTC